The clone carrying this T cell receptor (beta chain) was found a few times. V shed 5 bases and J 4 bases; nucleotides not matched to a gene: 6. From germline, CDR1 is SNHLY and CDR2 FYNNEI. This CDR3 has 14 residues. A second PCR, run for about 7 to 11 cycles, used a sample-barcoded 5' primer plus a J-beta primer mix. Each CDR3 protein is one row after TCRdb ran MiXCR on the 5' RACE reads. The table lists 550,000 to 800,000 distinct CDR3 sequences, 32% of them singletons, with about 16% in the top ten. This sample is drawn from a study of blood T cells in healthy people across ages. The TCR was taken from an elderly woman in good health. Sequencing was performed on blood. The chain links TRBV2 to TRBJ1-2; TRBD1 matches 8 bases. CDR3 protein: CASSQPTGGYGYTF. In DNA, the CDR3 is TGTGCCAGCAGTCAACCTACAGGGGGCTATGGCTACACCTTC.